What follows describes a single T cell receptor (beta chain). The antigen it binds to is not known. Base-call qualities are not available, and no considerably larger clone is one nucleotide away. The data belong to a study of CD8 T cells in Susac syndrome (dated by TCRdb to between 2018 and 2021). About the full investigation: Whether CD8+ T cell activation and differentiation in Susac syndrome was antigen driven was tested using repertoire sequencing. Study-wide findings and limitations: The TCR sequencing and HLA analysis was acknowledged to have included a relatively small number of individuals.

For this chain, trimming is 9 bases at the V end and 4 bases at the J end, and the number of junction bases without a gene match is 3. The CDR3 measures 12 amino acids from cysteine to phenylalanine. Kept here is only the CDR3 DNA, which spans 36 bases and is read in frame from base 1. In the germline V gene (reference sequence), CDR1 corresponds to MNHEY and CDR2 to SMNVEV. RNA was extracted using the RNeasy kit, and about 0.45 to 1 microgram was reverse transcribed with random hexamers. The immunoSEQ multiplex PCR assay, which covers 54 Vbeta and 13 Jbeta segments, was used to amplify TCR beta CDR3 regions. PCR amplification bias was corrected by using a synthetic template baseline for primer optimization and computational correction. The original methods were these. Reads were annotated to V, D and J genes per IMGT and analyzed with immunoSEQ Analyzer, keeping only productive sequences. Clonality was calculated as one minus the Shannon entropy normalized by log2 of the number of productive unique sequences. For each patient and control, public and private clones were evaluated within the 100 most prevalent clones. Clones were defined as Susac-specific when absent from the healthy and MS cohorts, from roughly 1,000 published viral clones and from other ImmuneACCESS disease sequences. The raw public reads went through TCRdb reprocessing: fastp at Q25, MiXCR clone calling, in-frame beta chains kept. Entries are consolidated by CDR3 protein sequence, retaining the most common genes and DNA. What appears here as the V and J calls and clone size reflects TCRdb's work, not the paper's. In all, the sample holds around 160,000 distinct CDR3 sequences, and 90% to 95% of those were seen once. Around 0.13% of the sample is in the top ten clones.

Peripheral blood CD8+ and CD4+ T cells from healthy donors, Susac syndrome patients and multiple sclerosis patients were profiled using high-throughput TCR beta sequencing. Healthy donors were age- and sex-matched controls. Bulk CD8+ and CD4+ T cells were purified by magnetic negative isolation, whereas CD8+ TEMRA cells were enriched by FACS. Blood was drawn into EDTA tubes, processed within 24 hours, and PBMCs were isolated by density gradient centrifugation. PBMCs destined for TCR sequencing were cryopreserved in liquid nitrogen and later thawed in a 37 °C water bath. Purity of sorted or isolated CD4+, CD8+ and CD8+ TEMRA cells was at least 90%.

Sequencing was carried out using CD4+ T cells from PBMCs. The rearranged segments are TRBV27 and TRBJ1-2; 9 nucleotides in the junction match TRBD1. The receptor comes from a human donor in good health. The base sequence is TGTGCCAGGACAGGGGGATTCTATGGCTACACCTTC. Translated, it gives CARTGGFYGYTF.